This T cell receptor beta chain was recorded in a study of blood T cells in healthy people across ages. Study observations and caveats: Diversity figures based on one million T cells were deemed too low. Versus aged donors, long-lived donors had higher diversity and more naive CD4+ cells.

For the second PCR, which ran for roughly 6 to 12 cycles, a sample-barcoded 5' primer and a J-beta primer mix were used. Every molecule of cDNA carried a tag from a template-switch adaptor with 12 random nucleotides. The yield of each sample was at least 3 million CDR3-containing paired-end reads. MiXCR, applied by TCRdb to the 5' RACE reads, yields one record per CDR3 protein. This sample has more than 650,000 distinct CDR3 sequences; over 20% occur once, and the top ten carry around a fifth. Remarks on this clonotype: Its matching antigen is unknown.

Trimming pared 4 bases from V and 0 bases from J, leaving 10 bases between. The length of the CDR3 is 15 residues. The germline V gene has CDR1 SGHDN and CDR2 FVKESK. This clonotype originated in a man between 65 and 79 years old in good health. Material: blood. V is TRBV14 and J is TRBJ1-5; D gene unclear. The CDR3 loop reads CASSLRHNSNQPQHF. The CDR3 DNA reads TGTGCCAGCAGCCTGAGACATAATAGCAATCAGCCCCAGCATTTT.